The source of this T cell receptor beta chain is a study of monozygotic twins with inflammatory bowel disease (dated by TCRdb to between 2019 and 2020). About the study as a whole: In total, approximately 28 monozygotic twin pairs made up the full study: 19 Danish pairs, all IBD-discordant, plus nine German pairs, of which four were IBD-concordant and five were IBD-discordant. The search for disease-associated traits relied mainly on comparing, within discordant pairs, IBD patients with their genetically identical healthy co-twins. Each individual had, on average, about 151 000 unique TCRalpha sequences and 181 000 unique TCRbeta sequences available for analysis.

From each donor, a roughly 2.5 ml peripheral blood sample was collected into PAXgene tubes and stored at -80 degrees C. Without T cell sorting, total RNA was isolated from whole blood using the PAXgene blood miRNA kit on an automated QIAcube. Peripheral blood from monozygotic twin pairs, either concordant or discordant for inflammatory bowel disease, underwent deep TCRalpha and TCRbeta repertoire profiling that used unique molecular barcoding. Smoking habits were recorded for all twin pairs, and individuals were classified as current, former or never smokers. The study at large found these results: Measured by the inverse Simpson index, TCRbeta repertoire diversity was lower in IBD patients than in their healthy co-twins. Concordant and discordant twins showed no difference in repertoire similarity, possibly because of limited statistical power. Differing immunosuppressive treatments among patients may have added background noise and inter-individual variability to the repertoires. The results gave no support for a single strong signal or clonotype linked to IBD. IBD patients shared fewer clonotypes with other individuals than healthy twins did, most markedly in patients showing signs of disease activity. The analysis was unable to tell different T cell subtypes apart.

A remark on this clonotype: Its antigen is unknown.

The CDR3 contains 16 residues, cysteine and phenylalanine counted. The coding DNA is unavailable. Sequences SGHDT (CDR1) and YYEEEE (CDR2) are obtained from the germline V gene. Library preparation was by 5' RACE. Each TCR library was prepared from about 3.5 ug of total RNA. For each sample, cDNA was synthesized in eight separate reactions using SMARTScribe reverse transcriptase. Unique molecular identifiers containing a 6-nucleotide sample barcode were introduced through template switching during cDNA synthesis. Amplification of TCRalpha and TCRbeta cDNA involved two nested PCRs of about 15 and 9 cycles, and each PCR was followed by bead purification. Before amplification, the cDNA was treated with uracil DNA-glycosylase and purified using the QIAquick PCR purification kit. The second PCR added Illumina TruSeq-compatible adapters along with sample-specific barcodes. TapeStation and Qubit were used to check library quality and concentration, and 5 ng of each library went into the pool. Sequencing of the pooled libraries was done on an Illumina HiSeq2500 single-index Rapid Run using custom sequencing primers and 2 x 100 bp reads. As for how the authors treated the data: MiGEC version 1.2.6 was used for UMI-based consensus assembly, which corrected PCR and sequencing errors. MiXCR version 2.1.1 was used to carry out V(D)J alignment, clonotype assembly and CDR3 extraction. Gene usage, clonotype sharing and MAIT/NKT TCR abundance were normalised by analysing the top 1000, 10 000 and 20 000 clonotypes per sample. Diversity was computed as the inverse Simpson index with the vegan R package after downsampling to 27 000 UMIs. Paired Mann-Whitney U tests were applied to discordant twin pairs, and Benjamini-Hochberg correction was used for multiple testing. TCRdb reprocessed the reads; each CDR3 protein sequence makes one entry, and DNA is unavailable. TCRdb, not the authors, supplied the V and J calls. The table kept for this sample lists 150,000 to 200,000 distinct CDR3 sequences. The leading ten clones occupy 7.4% of the sample.

The TCR comes from a human donor with ulcerative colitis or Crohn's disease, or a healthy co-twin of an affected twin (not recorded which). Recombination linked TRBV5-6 to TRBJ2-2; TCRdb selects TRBD1, and the lack of DNA leaves this call unchecked. Input material: blood. The CDR3 sequence is CASSLSGRTNTGELFF.